The rows below give T cell receptor beta chains drawn from one sample of a study of blood T cells in healthy people across ages. TCRdb processed the 5' RACE reads anew with MiXCR; each CDR3 protein has one entry. The table has about 970,000 distinct CDR3 sequences, just over 50% seen once; the top ten hold about a fifth. Sequencing used blood. The receptors derive from a woman in her fifties or sixties in good health. Each CDR3 is given with its conserved first and last residue. D genes are given only for firm matches. The size field is filled for only some rows; it gives once, few, many or a size class.

V	J	D	size	DNA	CDR3
TRBV27	TRBJ2-7	-	few	TGTGCCAGCAGTTTGATCGGTTTGTTGACCGCCGGGGTTCAGTCCTACGAGCAGTACTTC	CASSLIGLLTAGVQSYEQYF
TRBV6-2/TRBV6-3	TRBJ1-5	-	-	TGTGCCAGCGGAGCCAGTAGTAGCAATCAGCCCCAGCATTTT	CASGASSSNQPQHF
TRBV29-1	TRBJ2-7	TRBD2	few	TGCAGCGTCTTGACTAGCGGGAGAGAGCAGTACTTC	CSVLTSGREQYF
TRBV20-1	TRBJ1-5	TRBD1	-	TGCAGTGCTAGAAGGGGAGGGCTGGGGACAGGGCCGGAGCCCCAGCATTTT	CSARRGGLGTGPEPQHF
TRBV14	TRBJ2-5	-	few	TGTGCCAGCAGCCAAGTGTGGGGGACCCAGTACTTC	CASSQVWGTQYF
TRBV11-2	TRBJ2-3	TRBD2	-	TGTGCCAGCAGCTTATTCTACAGACTAGCGGGAGCGGATACGCAGTATTTT	CASSLFYRLAGADTQYF
TRBV7-9	TRBJ1-2	-	-	TGTGCCAGCAGCTTAGAAGGCAAGTTCTATGGCTACACCTTC	CASSLEGKFYGYTF
TRBV2	TRBJ2-3	TRBD2	once	TGTGCCAGCAGTGTGCTCCTAGCGGGCAGCACAGATACGCAGTATTTT	CASSVLLAGSTDTQYF
TRBV4-1	TRBJ1-1	TRBD1	few	TGCGCCAGCAGCCAAGCCCGACAGGGGCTGAACACTGAAGCTTTCTTT	CASSQARQGLNTEAFF
TRBV28	TRBJ1-5	TRBD1	-	TGTGCCAGCAGGAATGGACAGGTTGGTTGGGAAAATCAGCCCCAGCATTTT	CASRNGQVGWENQPQHF
TRBV4-1	TRBJ2-5	TRBD2	-	TGCGCCAGCAGCCAAGTGGTCACGGGGGGAGTATGGCAAGAGACCCAGTACTTC	CASSQVVTGGVWQETQYF